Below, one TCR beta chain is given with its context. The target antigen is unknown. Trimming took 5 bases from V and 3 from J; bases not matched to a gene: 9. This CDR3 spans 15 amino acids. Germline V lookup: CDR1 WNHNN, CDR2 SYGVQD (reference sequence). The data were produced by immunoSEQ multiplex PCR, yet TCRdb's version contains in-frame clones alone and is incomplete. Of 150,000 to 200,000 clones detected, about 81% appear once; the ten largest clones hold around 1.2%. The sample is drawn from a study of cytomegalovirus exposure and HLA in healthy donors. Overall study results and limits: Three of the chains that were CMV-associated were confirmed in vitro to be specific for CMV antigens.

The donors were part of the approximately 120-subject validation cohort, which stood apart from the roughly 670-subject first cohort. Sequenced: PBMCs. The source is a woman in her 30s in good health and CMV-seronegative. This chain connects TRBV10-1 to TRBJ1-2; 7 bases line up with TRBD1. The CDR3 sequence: CASSQNRGIHYGYTF. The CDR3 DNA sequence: TGCGCCAGCAGTCAAAACAGGGGCATACACTATGGCTACACCTTC.